This TCR beta chain was identified during a study of shared clonotypes between healthy human individuals. Overall study context: Serving as donors were a couple of women and a few men, whose ages spanned 18 to 49. Study results and limitations: Richness estimates generally favored naive over memory subsets.

Partitioning of CD4+ cells yielded a CD45RA+ naive subset and a CD45RA-negative memory subset. Comments on this clone: No antigen is known for it.

The CDR3 runs to 15 residues. The germline gives CDR1 MGHDK, CDR2 SYGVNS. V dropped 3 bases and J dropped 3; count of bases not matched to a gene: 2. The protocol was immunoSEQ multiplex PCR, while the TCRdb copy is restricted to in-frame clones and leaves out a portion. The sample contains under 300,000 clones, approximately 65% of which appear only once. The TCR comes from a man aged 25 to 45 in good health. The sequenced material came from memory CD4+ T cells sorted from blood. As to subset: CD45RA-negative fraction. The V and J genes are TRBV25-1 and TRBJ2-2; 9 positions match TRBD1. The CDR3 DNA is TGTGCCAGCAGTGATAGGGACAGGGACACCGGGGAGCTGTTTTTT. It codes for CASSDRDRDTGELFF.